Listed below are T cell receptor beta chains from one sample, sequenced in a study of T cells after yellow fever vaccination. TCRdb passed the 5' RACE reads through MiXCR, listing each CDR3 protein once. Of hundreds of thousands of distinct CDR3 sequences in the sample, about 15% were seen once. The sample consisted of PBMCs, taken about 5 days after the first yellow fever vaccination. These receptors were taken from a man younger than 30 who received the YFV17D yellow fever vaccine. Both conserved end residues are part of each CDR3. A D gene is named only where the DNA matches it firmly. The size field is filled for only some rows; it gives once, few, many or a size class.

J gene: TRBJ2-1
V gene: TRBV18
clone size: few
D gene: .
CDR3 protein: CASSPILSSYNEQFF
CDR3 DNA: TGTGCCAGCTCACCTATCCTGAGCTCCTACAATGAGCAGTTCTTC

J gene: TRBJ1-1
V gene: TRBV10-2
clone size: .
D gene: .
CDR3 protein: CASSEYRSTEAFF
CDR3 DNA: TGCGCCAGCAGTGAGTACCGGAGCACTGAAGCTTTCTTT

J gene: TRBJ2-4
V gene: TRBV7-9
clone size: .
D gene: TRBD1
CDR3 protein: CASSSLTGANIQYF
CDR3 DNA: TGTGCCAGCAGCTCCCTGACAGGGGCAAACATTCAGTACTTC

J gene: TRBJ2-5
V gene: TRBV29-1
clone size: .
D gene: .
CDR3 protein: CSVAHGKETQYF
CDR3 DNA: TGCAGCGTTGCCCACGGGAAAGAGACCCAGTACTTC

J gene: TRBJ2-3
V gene: TRBV10-3
clone size: many
D gene: TRBD2
CDR3 protein: CAISETSGGAPDTQYF
CDR3 DNA: TGTGCCATCAGTGAGACTAGCGGGGGGGCACCAGATACGCAGTATTTT

J gene: TRBJ2-4
V gene: TRBV19
clone size: .
D gene: TRBD1
CDR3 protein: CATLDRAKNIQYF
CDR3 DNA: TGTGCCACCCTGGACAGGGCTAAAAACATTCAGTACTTC

J gene: TRBJ1-3
V gene: TRBV12-5
clone size: few
D gene: TRBD1
CDR3 protein: CASGLVLKGASGNTIYF
CDR3 DNA: TGTGCTAGTGGTTTGGTACTGAAGGGGGCGTCAGGAAACACCATATATTTT

J gene: TRBJ2-3
V gene: TRBV6-1
clone size: .
D gene: .
CDR3 protein: CASSEEGFHTDTQYF
CDR3 DNA: TGTGCCAGCAGTGAAGAGGGCTTTCACACAGATACGCAGTATTTT

J gene: TRBJ2-7
V gene: TRBV29-1
clone size: .
D gene: TRBD1
CDR3 protein: CSTRTGPGEQYF
CDR3 DNA: TGCAGCACAAGGACAGGACCAGGCGAGCAGTACTTC

J gene: TRBJ1-5
V gene: TRBV20-1
clone size: .
D gene: .
CDR3 protein: CSARPPGGNQPQHF
CDR3 DNA: TGCAGTGCTAGGCCCCCAGGGGGCAATCAGCCCCAGCATTTT

J gene: TRBJ2-1
V gene: TRBV11-2
clone size: few
D gene: TRBD2
CDR3 protein: CASSSSPGLAGPNNEQFF
CDR3 DNA: TGTGCCAGCAGCTCTTCCCCGGGACTAGCGGGACCAAACAATGAGCAGTTCTTC

J gene: TRBJ2-1
V gene: TRBV20-1
clone size: .
D gene: TRBD2
CDR3 protein: CSASNLAGGRNEQFF
CDR3 DNA: TGCAGTGCTAGTAACCTAGCGGGGGGCCGTAATGAGCAGTTCTTC

J gene: TRBJ2-1
V gene: TRBV7-3
clone size: .
D gene: TRBD2
CDR3 protein: CASGTSGGYNEQFF
CDR3 DNA: TGTGCCAGCGGGACTAGCGGGGGGTACAATGAGCAGTTCTTC

J gene: TRBJ2-2
V gene: TRBV5-1
clone size: .
D gene: .
CDR3 protein: CASSLLTGVSGELFF
CDR3 DNA: TGCGCCAGCAGCTTGTTGACCGGGGTATCCGGGGAGCTGTTTTTT

J gene: TRBJ2-2
V gene: TRBV5-1
clone size: few
D gene: .
CDR3 protein: CASSGGGRLTANTGELFF
CDR3 DNA: TGCGCCAGCAGCGGGGGCGGTCGGCTCACCGCGAACACCGGGGAGCTGTTTTTT

J gene: TRBJ2-1
V gene: TRBV29-1
clone size: few
D gene: TRBD2
CDR3 protein: CSGGLAGAEQFF
CDR3 DNA: TGCAGCGGCGGACTAGCGGGGGCTGAGCAGTTCTTC

J gene: TRBJ2-1
V gene: TRBV12-3/TRBV12-4
clone size: .
D gene: TRBD1
CDR3 protein: CASSVRGFRYNEQFF
CDR3 DNA: TGTGCCAGCAGCGTCAGGGGGTTTCGGTACAATGAGCAGTTCTTC

J gene: TRBJ2-3
V gene: TRBV12-3/TRBV12-4
clone size: .
D gene: .
CDR3 protein: CASNDFPDTQYF
CDR3 DNA: TGTGCCAGCAATGATTTTCCAGATACGCAGTATTTT

J gene: TRBJ2-3
V gene: TRBV7-2
clone size: few
D gene: .
CDR3 protein: CASSVSGRTDTQYF
CDR3 DNA: TGTGCCAGCAGCGTGTCGGGCCGCACAGATACGCAGTATTTT

J gene: TRBJ1-5
V gene: TRBV12-3/TRBV12-4
clone size: few
D gene: TRBD1
CDR3 protein: CASRRQGLNQPQHF
CDR3 DNA: TGTGCCAGCAGACGACAGGGACTGAATCAGCCCCAGCATTTT